This T cell receptor beta chain was identified during a study of T cell repertoires in cytomegalovirus infection. About the study: Public TCR beta signature analysis indicated the presence of both CMV infection and matching HLA type. General study points: What dominated the ex vivo response were HLA-C-restricted CMV-specific TCR beta clonotypes. Totalled public TCR beta family frequency picked out people who carried CMV plus the relevant HLA.

TCRdb independently ran MiXCR on the reads; one entry per CDR3 protein. The sample lists under 50,000 distinct CDR3 sequences; around 23% were seen once. Comments on this clonotype: Its antigen is not known.

Per germline, CDR1 MDHEN and CDR2 SYDVKM. The CDR3 has 17 amino acids. The V end was cut by 8 bases, the J end by 3 bases, with 23 bases between. This receptor was identified in a human donor in good health (CMV status not recorded). Some clones in this sample may be carry-over from other donors' samples. The J gene is TRBJ1-5, the V gene TRBV28; D is undetermined. The material was CD8+ T cells from cultured PBMCs, obtained from culture after CMV antigen stimulation. CDR3 nucleotides: TGTGCCAGCTCCTCCCTGGTCCAGAGTATTTACAATCAGCCCCAGCATTTT. Its protein is CASSSLVQSIYNQPQHF.